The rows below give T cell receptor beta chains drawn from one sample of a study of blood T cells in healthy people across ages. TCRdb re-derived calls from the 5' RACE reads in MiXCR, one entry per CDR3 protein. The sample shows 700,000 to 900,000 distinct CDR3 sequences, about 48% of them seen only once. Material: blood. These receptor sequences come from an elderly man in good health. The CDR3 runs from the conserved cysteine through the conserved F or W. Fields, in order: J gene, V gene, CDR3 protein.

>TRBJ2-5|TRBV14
CASSFRTQNQETQYF
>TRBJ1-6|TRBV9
CASSAEYPPLHF
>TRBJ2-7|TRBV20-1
CSARRDIGGRRYEQYF
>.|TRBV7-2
CASSPGQRVKETQYF
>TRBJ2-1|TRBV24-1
CATSSGIWGNEQFF
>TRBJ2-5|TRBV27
CATHPLPGGRGETQYF
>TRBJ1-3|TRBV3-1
CASSLGTVSGNTIYF
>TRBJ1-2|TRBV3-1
CASSPGTFSFYGYTF
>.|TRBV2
CASSSPSPFTLAKNIQYF
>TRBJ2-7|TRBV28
CANGQGMSGEQYF
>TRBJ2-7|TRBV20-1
CSARTGQSSSYEQYF
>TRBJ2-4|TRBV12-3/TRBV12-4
CASRGVLAKNIQYF
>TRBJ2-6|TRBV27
CASSLFGGTAGANVLTF
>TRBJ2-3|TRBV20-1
CSASRVSIRTDTQYF
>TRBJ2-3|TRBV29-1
CSVGARYEGYAYF
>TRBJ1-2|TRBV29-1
CSVGTGINCGYTF
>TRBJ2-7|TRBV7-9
CASSFASGSSNEQYF
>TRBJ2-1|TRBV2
CASSEAGTPHNEQFF
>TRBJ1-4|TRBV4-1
CAGSQAPREKLFF
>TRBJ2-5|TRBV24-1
CATSDLGTQYF
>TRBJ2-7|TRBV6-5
CASSGDTSYEQYF
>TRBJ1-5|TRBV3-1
CASSQEQGQPQHF
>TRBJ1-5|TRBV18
CASPPPSGGHQPQHF
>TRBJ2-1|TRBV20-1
CSAAQLISSYNEQFF
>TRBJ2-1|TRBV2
CASSESSGRGYNEQFF
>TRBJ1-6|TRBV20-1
CSAKQGAGNSPLHF
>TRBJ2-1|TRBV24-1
CATSDFGTGSYNEQFF
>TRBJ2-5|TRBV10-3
CAISESRGLGQETQYF
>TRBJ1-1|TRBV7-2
CASSPRDSGATEAFF
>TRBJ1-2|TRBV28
CASSTAGKSNYGYTF
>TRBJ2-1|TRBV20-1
CSAREGETAYNEQFF
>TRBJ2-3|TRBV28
CASSFEGASTDTQYF
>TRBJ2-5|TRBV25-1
CASSSGSLETQYF
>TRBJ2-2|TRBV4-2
CASSQDRLAGNTGELFF
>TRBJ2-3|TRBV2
CASSATPRHRYAYF
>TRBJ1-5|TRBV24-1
CATQGRNQPQHF
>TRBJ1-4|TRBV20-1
CSARPEAKLFF
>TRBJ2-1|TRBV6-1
CASSAPSGSVDNEQFF
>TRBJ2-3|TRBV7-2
CASSLLASGRRYRYAYF
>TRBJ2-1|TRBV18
CASSQAVTRNEQFF